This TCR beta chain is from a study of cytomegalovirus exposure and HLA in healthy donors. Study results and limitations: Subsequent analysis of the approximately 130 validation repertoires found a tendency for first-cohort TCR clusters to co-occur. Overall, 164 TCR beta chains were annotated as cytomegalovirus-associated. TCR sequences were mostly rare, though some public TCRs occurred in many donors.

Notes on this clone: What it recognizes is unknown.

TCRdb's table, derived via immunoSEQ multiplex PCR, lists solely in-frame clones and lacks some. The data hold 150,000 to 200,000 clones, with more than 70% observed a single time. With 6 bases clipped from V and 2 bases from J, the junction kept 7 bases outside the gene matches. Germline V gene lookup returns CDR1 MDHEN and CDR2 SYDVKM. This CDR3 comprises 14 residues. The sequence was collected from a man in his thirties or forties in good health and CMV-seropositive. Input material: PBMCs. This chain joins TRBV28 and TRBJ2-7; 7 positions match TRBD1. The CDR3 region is CASSLPGQPYEQYF. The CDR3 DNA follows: TGTGCCAGCAGCCTCCCGGGACAGCCCTACGAGCAGTACTTC.